This T cell receptor beta chain came from a study of regulatory T cells in long-lasting Graves disease. CDR1 and CDR2 (germline): SGHAT, FQNNGV. Trimming removed 4 bases at V and 1 base at J, with 10 bases between. The CDR3 sequence is 14 residues long. This clonotype showed up many times. Time point specified: persistent/refractory GD, antithyroid drugs over 5 years with positive TRAb. PBMC-extracted RNA yielded the TCR library. Through Arm-PCR of CDR3 regions and iRepertoire HTBI primers, TCR beta libraries were built. Using its own MiXCR run on the multiplex PCR reads, TCRdb lists one record per CDR3 protein. The sample has some 370,000 distinct CDR3 sequences, 20% to 25% seen once.

The sample was peripheral blood mononuclear cells (PBMCs), taken when the disease was refractory, from a patient treated with antithyroid drugs. V and J are TRBV11-2 and TRBJ1-1; D remains ambiguous. The origin of this receptor is a female donor with Graves disease. The CDR3 DNA is TGTGCCAGCAGCTCAAGGGCGACGAACACTGAAGCTTTCTTT. Its translation is CASSSRATNTEAFF.